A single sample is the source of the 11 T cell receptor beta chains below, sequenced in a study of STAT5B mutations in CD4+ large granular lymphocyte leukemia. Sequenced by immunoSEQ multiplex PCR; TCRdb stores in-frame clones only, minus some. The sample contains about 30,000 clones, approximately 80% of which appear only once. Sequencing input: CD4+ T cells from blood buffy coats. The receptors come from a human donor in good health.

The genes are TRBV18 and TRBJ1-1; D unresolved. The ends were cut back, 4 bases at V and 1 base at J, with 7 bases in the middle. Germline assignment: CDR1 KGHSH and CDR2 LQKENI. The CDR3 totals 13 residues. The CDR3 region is CASSRNTNTEAFF. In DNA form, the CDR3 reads TGTGCCAGCTCACGCAACACGAACACTGAAGCTTTCTTT.

CDR3 in amino acids: CASSPGTLGEGTQYF. CDR3 in DNA: TGTGCCAGCAGCCCGGGCACACTTGGGGAAGGTACGCAGTATTTT. The chain employs TRBV27 and TRBJ2-3; D call uncertain. Germline lookup yields CDR1 MNHEY and CDR2 SMNVEV (reference sequence). V was pared by 6 bases and J by 8 bases, with 21 bases between. The CDR3 spans 15 residues.

CDR3 loop: CASSQDEALGNYGYTF. The CDR3 DNA reads TGCGCCAGCAGCCAAGATGAAGCACTAGGGAACTATGGCTACACCTTC. This chain joins TRBV4-1 and TRBJ1-2; D is ambiguous. V was pared by 0 bases and J by 2 bases, with 13 bases between. The CDR3 runs to 16 residues. CDR1 and CDR2 from the germline V gene are MGHRA and YSYEKL.

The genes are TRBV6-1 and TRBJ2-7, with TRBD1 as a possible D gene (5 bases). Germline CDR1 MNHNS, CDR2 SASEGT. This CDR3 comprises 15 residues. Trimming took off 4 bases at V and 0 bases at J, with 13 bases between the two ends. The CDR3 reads CASSVPRASSYEQYF. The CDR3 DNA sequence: TGTGCCAGCAGTGTCCCCAGGGCGAGCTCCTACGAGCAGTACTTC.

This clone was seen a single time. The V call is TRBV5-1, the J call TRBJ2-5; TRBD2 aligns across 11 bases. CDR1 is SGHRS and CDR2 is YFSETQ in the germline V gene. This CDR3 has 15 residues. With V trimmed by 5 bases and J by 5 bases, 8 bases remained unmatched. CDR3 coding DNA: TGCGCCAGCAGACTAGCGGGGGCCGGCGGGGAGACCCAGTACTTC. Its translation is CASRLAGAGGETQYF.

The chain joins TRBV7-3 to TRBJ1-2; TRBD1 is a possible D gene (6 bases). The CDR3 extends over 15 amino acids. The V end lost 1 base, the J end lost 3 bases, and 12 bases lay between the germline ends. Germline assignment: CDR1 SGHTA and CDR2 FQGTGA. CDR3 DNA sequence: TGTGCCAGCAGCTTAAGGGGGGGCGCGGACTATGGCTACACCTTC. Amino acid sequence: CASSLRGGADYGYTF.

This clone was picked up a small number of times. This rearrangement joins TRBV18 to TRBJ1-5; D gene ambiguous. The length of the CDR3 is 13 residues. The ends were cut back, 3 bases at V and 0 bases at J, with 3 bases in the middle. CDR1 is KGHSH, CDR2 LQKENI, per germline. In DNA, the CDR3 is TGTGCCAGCTCACCCCTTAGCAATCAGCCCCAGCATTTT. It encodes CASSPLSNQPQHF.

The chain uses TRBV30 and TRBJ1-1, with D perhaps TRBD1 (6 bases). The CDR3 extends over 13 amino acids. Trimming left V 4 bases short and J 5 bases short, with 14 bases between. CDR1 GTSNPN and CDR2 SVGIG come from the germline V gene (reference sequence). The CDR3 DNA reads TGTGCCTGGACCCGGGGGCAACGAACTGAAGCTTTCTTT. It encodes CAWTRGQRTEAFF.

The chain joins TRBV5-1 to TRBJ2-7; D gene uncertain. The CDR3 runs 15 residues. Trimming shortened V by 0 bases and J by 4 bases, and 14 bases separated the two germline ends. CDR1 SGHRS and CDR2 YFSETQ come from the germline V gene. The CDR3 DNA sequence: TGCGCCAGCAGCTTGGAAGGCAGTCCCCGATACGAGCAGTACTTC. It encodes CASSLEGSPRYEQYF.

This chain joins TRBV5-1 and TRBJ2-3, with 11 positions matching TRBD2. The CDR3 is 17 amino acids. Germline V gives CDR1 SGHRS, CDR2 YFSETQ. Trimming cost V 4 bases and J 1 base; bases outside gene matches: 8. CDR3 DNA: TGCGCCAGCAGCCCCGCTACTAGCGGGGGCGGCACAGATACGCAGTATTTT. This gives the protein CASSPATSGGGTDTQYF.

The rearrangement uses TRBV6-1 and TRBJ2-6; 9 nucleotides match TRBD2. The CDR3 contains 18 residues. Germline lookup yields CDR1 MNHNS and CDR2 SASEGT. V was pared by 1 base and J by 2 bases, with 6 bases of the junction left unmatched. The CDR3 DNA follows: TGTGCCAGCAGTGAAGTTCCTAGCGGGATGCCTGGGGCCAACGTCCTGACTTTC. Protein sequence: CASSEVPSGMPGANVLTF.